This T cell receptor (beta chain) was captured by sequencing in a study of OX40 agonist ivuxolimab in advanced cancers. It was autoimmune disease history or systemic immunosuppression that excluded patients. Germline values: CDR1 SEHNR, CDR2 FQNEAQ (reference sequence). V shed 1 base and J shed 2 bases, with 3 bases lying between them. This CDR3 spans 13 amino acids. As to this clone: Its target is unknown.

The repertoire was sequenced with immunoSEQ multiplex PCR; TCRdb's copy has only in-frame clones and lacks some. This table holds 26,000 or so clones, roughly three quarters found once. Findings and limits, study-wide: Among the least clonally expanded were partial responders at 0.1-3.0 mg/kg.

The genes are TRBV7-9 and TRBJ1-3, with D unclear. The clonotype originates from an adult with an advanced solid tumor such as melanoma, head and neck, liver or kidney cancer. The input for sequencing was CD4+ or CD8+ T cells sorted from blood, taken in a trial of the OX40 agonist ivuxolimab. CDR3 DNA: TGTGCCAGCAGCTTAGAGCCTGGAAACACCATATATTTT. Amino acid sequence: CASSLEPGNTIYF.